One and the same sample provided the 7 T cell receptor beta chains below, sequenced in a study of long-term antiretroviral therapy in people with HIV. Investigators performed immunoSEQ version v3.0 at survey level. The method was immunoSEQ multiplex PCR; TCRdb's version includes in-frame clones alone and lacks a portion of them. The sample has about 16,000 clones, around 85% seen once. The source was unsorted PBMCs, collected about 1.2 years before starting antiretroviral therapy. The receptors were gathered from a man younger than 45 with HIV.

The J gene is TRBJ1-4, the V gene TRBV27; 9 bases map to TRBD1. The CDR3 is 18 amino acids. CDR1 and CDR2 from the germline V gene are MNHEY and SMNVEV (reference sequence). The J segment lost 8 bases and the V segment lost 6 bases, leaving 19 bases of the junction unmatched. As DNA, the CDR3 is TGTGCCAGCAGCTCCGCCAGAGTGGGGGGACAGGGTGGAGAAAAACTGTTTTTT. Its protein product is CASSSARVGGQGGEKLFF.

V and J are TRBV6-1 and TRBJ1-5; 11 bases line up with TRBD1. The CDR3 has 15 residues. J gave up 5 bases and V 5 bases, and 5 bases lay outside the gene matches. The germline CDR1 and CDR2 sequences are MNHNS and SASEGT. The CDR3 DNA reads TGTGCCAGCAGTTGGACAGGGGGCATAGATCAGCCCCAGCATTTT. Translating gives CASSWTGGIDQPQHF.

The chain is built from TRBV6-1 and TRBJ1-5; a possible D gene is TRBD1 (6 bases). Germline CDR1 is MNHNS and CDR2 is SASEGT. Trimming left V 4 bases short and J 7 bases short, with 14 bases between. The CDR3 runs to 14 residues. The DNA of the CDR3 is TGTGCCAGCAGTGGTTTCAGGGGCAGCCAGCCCCAGCATTTT. As protein: CASSGFRGSQPQHF.

This clone is classed as medium-sized (0.01 to 0.1%). The chain joins TRBV27 to TRBJ2-3, with TRBD2 matching over 9 bases. Germline assignment: CDR1 MNHEY and CDR2 SMNVEV (reference sequence). V gave up 3 bases and J gave up 0 bases; unmatched junction bases: 4. This CDR3 region has 16 residues. CDR3 region: CASSFGREGSTDTQYF. For the CDR3, the DNA is TGTGCCAGCAGTTTCGGGCGGGAGGGAAGCACAGATACGCAGTATTTT.

This clone was seen only a few times. The V call is TRBV6-6, the J call TRBJ2-1; D unresolved. Per germline, CDR1 MNHNY and CDR2 SVGAGI (reference sequence). This CDR3 comprises 14 residues. The V and J ends lost 0 bases and 4 bases respectively, with 7 bases between them. The CDR3 DNA reads as TGTGCCAGCAGTTACTCGAGTGGTTACAATGAGCAGTTCTTC. Translated, it gives CASSYSSGYNEQFF.

V gene TRBV27 combines with J gene TRBJ2-7; 7 bases match TRBD2. Germline loops: CDR1 MNHEY, CDR2 SMNVEV (reference sequence). CDR3 length: 14 residues. Germline trimming cut 5 bases from V and 2 bases from J; bases unmatched to any gene: 6. CDR3 protein: CASSPGLAAYEQYF. The CDR3 coding sequence is TGTGCCAGCAGTCCCGGGCTAGCGGCCTACGAGCAGTACTTC.

This chain joins TRBV28 and TRBJ2-3; D unresolved. This CDR3 comprises 15 residues. With 2 bases removed from V and 0 bases from J, the gap between germline ends came to 9 bases. Germline CDR1 is MDHEN and CDR2 is SYDVKM. The DNA of the CDR3 is TGTGCCAGCAGTTTAGGCGGTAAAAGCACAGATACGCAGTATTTT. Translating gives CASSLGGKSTDTQYF. The full variable domain, with the rest looked up from reference TRBV28 and TRBJ2-3, is DVKVTQSSRYLVKRTGEKVFLECVQDMDHENMFWYRQDPGLGLRLIYFSYDVKMKEKGDIPEGYSVSREKKERFSLILESASTNQTSMYLCASSLGGKSTDTQYFGPGTRLTVL.